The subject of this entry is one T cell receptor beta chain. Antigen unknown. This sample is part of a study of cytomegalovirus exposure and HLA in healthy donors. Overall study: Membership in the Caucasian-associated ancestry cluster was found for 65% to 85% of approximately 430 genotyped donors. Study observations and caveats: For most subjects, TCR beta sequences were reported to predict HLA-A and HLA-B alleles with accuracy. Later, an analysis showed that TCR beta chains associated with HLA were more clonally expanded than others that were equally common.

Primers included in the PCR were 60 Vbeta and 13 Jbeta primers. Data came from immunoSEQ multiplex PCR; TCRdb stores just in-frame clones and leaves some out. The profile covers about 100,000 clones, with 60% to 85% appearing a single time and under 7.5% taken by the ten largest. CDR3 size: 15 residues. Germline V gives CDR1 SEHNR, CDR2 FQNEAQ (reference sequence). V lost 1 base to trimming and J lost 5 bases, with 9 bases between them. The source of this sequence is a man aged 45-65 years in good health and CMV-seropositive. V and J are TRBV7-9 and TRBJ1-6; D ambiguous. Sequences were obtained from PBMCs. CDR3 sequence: CASSLGVSDNSPLHF. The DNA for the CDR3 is TGTGCCAGCAGCTTAGGTGTCAGCGATAATTCACCCCTCCACTTT.